This TCR beta chain is drawn from a study of monozygotic twins with inflammatory bowel disease. Overall study findings and caveats: There was no way to distinguish the different T cell subtypes. There were differing immunosuppressive treatments, which may have added variability to patient repertoires.

Of note for this clonotype: The antigen remains undetermined.

Amplification of TCRalpha and TCRbeta cDNA involved two nested PCRs that ran for 16 and 9 cycles. TCRdb reprocessed the 5' RACE reads and stores each CDR3 protein as one record, lacking DNA. The listing records 85,000 to 110,000 distinct CDR3 sequences. CDR1 is SGHNT, CDR2 YYREEE, per germline (reference sequence). CDR3 length: 17 amino acids. This chain connects TRBV5-4 to TRBJ1-6; TCRdb names TRBD1, which stays unverified in the absence of DNA. The sequenced sample consisted of blood. The sequence came from a human donor with ulcerative colitis or Crohn's disease, or a healthy co-twin of an affected twin (not recorded which). CDR3: CASSLKDRKTYNSPLHF. Together with reference TRBV5-4 and TRBJ1-6, the CDR3 gives the full variable domain: ETGVTQSPTHLIKTRGQQVTLRCSSQSGHNTVSWYQQALGQGPQFIFQYYREEENGRGNFPPRFSGLQFPNYSSELNVNALELDDSALYLCASSLKDRKTYNSPLHFGNGTRLTVT.